The clone carrying this T cell receptor beta chain is a singleton in its sample. These data are taken from a study of PD-1 blockade in mismatch repair-deficient tumors. Germline lookup yields CDR1 MDHEN and CDR2 SYDVKM. This CDR3 contains 18 residues. Trimming removed 6 bases at V and 3 bases at J, with 23 bases between. Libraries were prepared by immunoSEQ multiplex PCR; TCRdb keeps only in-frame clonotypes and omits some of them. The sample contains 120,000 or so clones, about 88% of which appear only once. The receptor's source is an adult with mismatch repair-deficient cancer. The specimen comprised peripheral blood, sampled 44 weeks after starting pembrolizumab. The gene calls are TRBV28 and TRBJ2-2; D is undetermined. CDR3 nucleotide sequence: TGTGCCAGCAGCGTACCGGTACCGGGTCCAGAGTACACCGGGGAGCTGTTTTTT. This translates into CASSVPVPGPEYTGELFF. Together with reference TRBV28 and TRBJ2-2, the CDR3 gives the full variable domain: DVKVTQSSRYLVKRTGEKVFLECVQDMDHENMFWYRQDPGLGLRLIYFSYDVKMKEKGDIPEGYSVSREKKERFSLILESASTNQTSMYLCASSVPVPGPEYTGELFFGEGSRLTVL.